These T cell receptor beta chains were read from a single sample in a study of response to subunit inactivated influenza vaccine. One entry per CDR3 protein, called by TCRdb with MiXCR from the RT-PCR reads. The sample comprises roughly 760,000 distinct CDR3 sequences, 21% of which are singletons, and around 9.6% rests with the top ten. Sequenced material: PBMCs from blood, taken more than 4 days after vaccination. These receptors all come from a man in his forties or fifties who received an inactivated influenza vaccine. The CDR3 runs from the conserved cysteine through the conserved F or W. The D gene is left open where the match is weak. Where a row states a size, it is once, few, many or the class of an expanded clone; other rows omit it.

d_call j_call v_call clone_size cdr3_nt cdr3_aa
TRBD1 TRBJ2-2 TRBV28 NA TGTGCCAGCAGTTTATCCGGGACAGACCACACCGGGGAGCTGTTTTTT CASSLSGTDHTGELFF
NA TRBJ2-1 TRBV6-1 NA TGTGCCAGCACCAGATTCAGCGGAGGGGATGAGCAGTTCTTC CASTRFSGGDEQFF
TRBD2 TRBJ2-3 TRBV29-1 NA TGCAGCGTTTCTAGGCGGGGGGAATTCACAGATACGCAGTATTTT CSVSRRGEFTDTQYF
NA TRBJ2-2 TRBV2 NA TGTGCCAGCAGTGATTTCTGGGCGAACACCGGGGAGCTGTTTTTT CASSDFWANTGELFF
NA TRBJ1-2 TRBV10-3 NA TGTGCCATCAGTGAGTCGCAAATAGGGGATGGCTACACCTTC CAISESQIGDGYTF
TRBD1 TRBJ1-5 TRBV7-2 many TGTGCCAGCAGCAATGACAGGGTTCAGCCCCAGCATTTT CASSNDRVQPQHF
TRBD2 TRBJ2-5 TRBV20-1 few TGCAGTGCTTCCGATACTAGCGGGAGAGGGGAGACCCAGTACTTC CSASDTSGRGETQYF
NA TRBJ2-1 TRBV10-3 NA TGTGCCATCAGTGAGAGGAAGAGAGATTACAATGAGCAGTTCTTC CAISERKRDYNEQFF
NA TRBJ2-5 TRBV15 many TGTGCCACCAGCCCCGGGCGGATCCAAGAGACCCAGTACTTC CATSPGRIQETQYF
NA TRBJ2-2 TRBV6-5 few TGTGCCAGCAGTTACTCGAGGGCAGGGGCCCCCGGGGAGCTGTTTTTT CASSYSRAGAPGELFF
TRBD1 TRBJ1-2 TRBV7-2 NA TGTGCCAGCAGCGGACGGACAGGGGTCTATGGCTACACCTTC CASSGRTGVYGYTF
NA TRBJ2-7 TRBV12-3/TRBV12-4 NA TGTGCCAGCACCCGGGCAGGAGGGGACGAGCAGTACTTC CASTRAGGDEQYF
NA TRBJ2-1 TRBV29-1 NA TGCAGCGTTTCGCAGGGGATCTACAATGAGCAGTTCTTC CSVSQGIYNEQFF
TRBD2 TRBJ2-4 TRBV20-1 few TGCAGTGCTAGTCCCACTAGCGGGAGGCGAGCCAAAAACATTCAGTACTTC CSASPTSGRRAKNIQYF
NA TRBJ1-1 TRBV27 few TGTGCCAGCAGTTACGCAGGTTTGAACGCTGAAGCTTTCTTT CASSYAGLNAEAFF
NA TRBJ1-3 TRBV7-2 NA TGTGCCAGCAGCATAGCGGTTGGAAACACCATATATTTT CASSIAVGNTIYF
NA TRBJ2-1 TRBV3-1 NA TGTGCCAGCAGCCCGCTACAGGGTTTCAATGAGCAGTTCTTC CASSPLQGFNEQFF
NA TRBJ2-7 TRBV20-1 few TGCAGTGCTCCCGTCCTGTTGCTGCAGTACTTC CSAPVLLLQYF
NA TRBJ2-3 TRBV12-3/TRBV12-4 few TGTGCCAGCAGTTTAGGGGTAGTAACCGATACGCAGTATTTT CASSLGVVTDTQYF
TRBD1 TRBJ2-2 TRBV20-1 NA TGCAGTGCTTGGGGGACAGCCGGCGGGGAGCTGTTTTTT CSAWGTAGGELFF
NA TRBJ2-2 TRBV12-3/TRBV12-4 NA TGTGCCAGCAGTGTTAGCTTCACCGCGAACACCGGGGAGCTGTTTTTT CASSVSFTANTGELFF
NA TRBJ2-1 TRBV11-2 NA TGTGTCAGCAGCTTGAGTAATGAGCAGTTCTTC CVSSLSNEQFF
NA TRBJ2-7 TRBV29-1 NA TGCAGCATAGGGGCAGGGGAGGTCTACGAGCAGTACTTC CSIGAGEVYEQYF
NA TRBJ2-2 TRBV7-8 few TGTGCCAGCAGCCCAGGGGCCGGCACCGGGGAGCTGTTTTTT CASSPGAGTGELFF
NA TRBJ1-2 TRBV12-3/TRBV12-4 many TGTGCCAGCAGCACAGGGAACTATGGCTACACCTTC CASSTGNYGYTF
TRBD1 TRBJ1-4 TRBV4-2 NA TGTGCCAGCAGCCAAGATATAGAGGACAGGGGCGAAAAACTGTTTTTT CASSQDIEDRGEKLFF
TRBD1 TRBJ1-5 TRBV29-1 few TGCAGCGCTTCGACAGGGCTCAATCAGCCCCAGCATTTT CSASTGLNQPQHF
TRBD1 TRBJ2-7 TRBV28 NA TGTGCCAGTACAGGGGCTATGGAGCAGTACTTC CASTGAMEQYF
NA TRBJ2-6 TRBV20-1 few TGCAGTGCTAGAGTGGACGGAAGCCTTGGTGGGGCCAACGTCCTGACTTTC CSARVDGSLGGANVLTF